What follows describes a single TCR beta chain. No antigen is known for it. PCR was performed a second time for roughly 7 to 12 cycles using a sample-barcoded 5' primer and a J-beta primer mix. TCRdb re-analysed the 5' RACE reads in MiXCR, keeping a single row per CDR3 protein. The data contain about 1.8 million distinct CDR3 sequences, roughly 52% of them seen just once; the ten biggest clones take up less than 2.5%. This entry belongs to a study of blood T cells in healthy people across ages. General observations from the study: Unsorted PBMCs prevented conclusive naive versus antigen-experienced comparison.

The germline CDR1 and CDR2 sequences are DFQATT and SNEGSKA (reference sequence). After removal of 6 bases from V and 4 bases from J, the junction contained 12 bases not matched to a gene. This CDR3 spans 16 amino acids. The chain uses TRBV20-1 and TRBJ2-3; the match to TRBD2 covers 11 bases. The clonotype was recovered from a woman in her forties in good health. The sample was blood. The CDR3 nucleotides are TGCAGTGCCCCGGATTTCGTTAGCGGGGGGGCAGATACGCAGTATTTT. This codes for CSAPDFVSGGADTQYF.